A single sample gave rise to the 26 T cell receptor beta chains below, sequenced in a study of shared clonotypes between healthy human individuals. The repertoire was sequenced with immunoSEQ multiplex PCR; TCRdb's copy has only in-frame clones and lacks some. The data contain fewer than 1.6 million clones, approximately 98.5% of them seen just once; the ten biggest clones take up approximately 0.4%. Material: naive CD4+ T cells sorted from blood. Noted subset: CD45RA+ positively selected. The receptors stem from a man in his thirties or forties in good health.

This clone was seen a single time. The rearrangement joins TRBV19 to TRBJ2-5; no definite D call. Between the trimmed V and J ends, which lost 7 bases and 0 bases, there was a span of 15 bases. Germline values: CDR1 LNHDA, CDR2 SQIVND (reference sequence). The CDR3 covers 15 residues. The DNA of the CDR3 is TGTGCCAGTAAAGGTGAGCAGGCCTACCAAGAGACCCAGTACTTC. It translates to CASKGEQAYQETQYF.

The rearrangement uses TRBV28 and TRBJ1-2; no firm D call. V lost 5 bases to trimming and J lost 3 bases, with 16 bases between them. Looked up from germline, CDR1 is MDHEN and CDR2 is SYDVKM. This CDR3 has 15 residues. The CDR3 region is CASSLPRPEDYGYTF. CDR3 coding DNA: TGTGCCAGCAGTCTTCCTAGACCAGAGGACTATGGCTACACCTTC.

The genes are TRBV29-1 and TRBJ2-3, with 11 bases fitting TRBD2. Unmatched junction bases numbered 1, after V lost 5 bases and J lost 3 bases. Germline CDR1 is SQVTM and CDR2 is ANQGSEA. The CDR3 contains 13 residues. CDR3 residues: CSVRLAGTDTQYF. In nucleotides, the CDR3 is TGCAGCGTTCGACTAGCGGGGACAGATACGCAGTATTTT.

The V call is TRBV10-3, the J call TRBJ1-5, with unresolved D. The CDR3 has 16 amino acids. The ends were cut back, 0 bases at V and 3 bases at J, with 12 bases in the middle. Germline V gene sequence: CDR1 ENHRY, CDR2 SYGVKD. CDR3 bases: TGTGCCATCAGTGAGTCAAGAGGGCTACTCAATCAGCCCCAGCATTTT. Translated, it gives CAISESRGLLNQPQHF.

The chain couples TRBV2 to TRBJ2-7; D not certain. With 8 bases removed from V and 3 bases from J, the gap between germline ends came to 11 bases. The CDR3 sequence is 12 residues long. Germline CDR1 SNHLY, CDR2 FYNNEI. The CDR3 loop is CASQTPVYEQYF. CDR3 coding DNA: TGTGCCAGCCAGACCCCCGTCTACGAGCAGTACTTC.

Of note for this clone: This same CDR3 is encoded by further DNA sequences in the sample. The V and J genes are TRBV29-1 and TRBJ2-7, with D perhaps matching TRBD1 (5 bases). This CDR3 is 11 amino acids long. CDR1 SQVTM and CDR2 ANQGSEA come from the germline V gene. V lost 7 bases and J lost 3, with 10 bases in between. The CDR3 is CSADRGYEQYF. In DNA form, the CDR3 reads TGCAGCGCAGACAGAGGCTACGAGCAGTACTTC.

The chain uses TRBV5-8 and TRBJ2-7; TRBD1 matches 8 bases. V shed 0 bases and J 5 bases; nucleotides not matched to a gene: 7. This CDR3 spans 15 amino acids. The germline gives CDR1 SGHTS, CDR2 YDEGEE. CDR3 DNA sequence: TGTGCCAGCAGCTTGGTTTGGACAGGGTCGGACGAGCAGTACTTC. Translation gives CASSLVWTGSDEQYF.

V and J are TRBV10-3 and TRBJ2-2; perhaps TRBD1 as D (6 bases). Germline CDR1 is ENHRY and CDR2 is SYGVKD. Trimming pared 6 bases from V and 4 bases from J, leaving 12 bases between. This CDR3 has 14 amino acids. Here the CDR3 DNA reads TGTGCCATCAGAGAGGGACATCCCACCGGGGAGCTGTTTTTT. It is translated as CAIREGHPTGELFF.

This chain links TRBV4-1 with TRBJ2-3; D may be TRBD2 (5 bases). With 0 bases removed from V and 1 base from J, the gap between germline ends came to 8 bases. This CDR3 region has 15 residues. Germline V gene data show CDR1 as MGHRA and CDR2 as YSYEKL. The CDR3 DNA is TGCGCCAGCAGCCAAGAGGGAGCCGGCACAGATACGCAGTATTTT. Its protein is CASSQEGAGTDTQYF.

This chain links TRBV30 with TRBJ2-3, with 7 bases lining up with TRBD2. The V segment lost 4 bases and the J segment 4 bases; nucleotides outside the gene matches: 11. This CDR3 has 15 amino acids. Germline CDR1 is GTSNPN and CDR2 is SVGIG (reference sequence). This CDR3 is CAWMDLGRGADTQYF. CDR3 in DNA: TGTGCCTGGATGGACTTAGGGAGGGGTGCAGATACGCAGTATTTT.

The rearrangement links TRBV11-2 to TRBJ2-7; the D is unclear. The CDR3 covers 14 residues. CDR1 is SGHAT, CDR2 FQNNGV, per germline. Trimming took 5 bases from V and 6 from J, leaving 17 bases between them. CDR3 protein: CASSLIVGPSEQYF. CDR3 sequence (DNA): TGTGCCAGCAGCCTGATTGTAGGGCCGTCCGAGCAGTACTTC.

This chain uses TRBV27 with TRBJ2-5; D is perhaps TRBD1 (6 bases). There are 15 residues in the CDR3. V lost 5 bases, J lost 1 base, and 14 bases lay in between. Germline CDR1 reads MNHEY; CDR2 reads SMNVEV (reference sequence). In DNA, the CDR3 is TGTGCCAGCAGTAGACGTGGGACAAGCCAAGAGACCCAGTACTTC. Encoded protein: CASSRRGTSQETQYF.

The rearrangement uses TRBV28 and TRBJ1-2; D is unresolved. Germline values: CDR1 MDHEN, CDR2 SYDVKM. The CDR3 is 12 residues long. The V end lost 10 bases, the J end lost 7 bases, and 16 bases lay between the germline ends. The CDR3 region has the DNA TGTGCCACCCAGATAGACAACGGTGGCTACACCTTC. Encoded protein: CATQIDNGGYTF.

This chain uses TRBV25-1 with TRBJ1-2, with D hard to call. Germline CDR1 MGHDK, CDR2 SYGVNS. Trimming cost V 4 bases and J 11 bases, with 17 bases left between them. The CDR3 is 13 residues long. CDR3 bases: TGTGCCAGCAGTGGAATTTGGAGCACAAGGTACACCTTC. Amino acid sequence: CASSGIWSTRYTF.

The CDR3 region is CASSASRARNQPQHF. The CDR3 nucleotides are TGTGCCAGCAGTGCCTCTAGAGCCAGGAATCAGCCCCAGCATTTT. The chain links TRBV6-1 to TRBJ1-5; D unclear. The CDR3 sequence is 15 residues long. Germline V lookup: CDR1 MNHNS, CDR2 SASEGT. Trimming removed 4 bases from V and 4 bases from J, with 14 bases in between.

The chain is built from TRBV5-1 and TRBJ1-1; possible D gene TRBD1, 5 bases. CDR1 and CDR2 from the germline V gene are SGHRS and YFSETQ. Trimming took 6 bases from V and 0 from J, leaving 18 bases between them. The CDR3 contains 16 residues. The CDR3 sequence: CASTKGVLSMNTEAFF. The CDR3 DNA is TGCGCCAGCACGAAAGGGGTTTTATCCATGAACACTGAAGCTTTCTTT.

The chain links TRBV10-3 to TRBJ2-3; TRBD2 might be the D (6 bases). V gave up 2 bases and J gave up 1 base, with 10 bases separating them. Germline V gene sequence: CDR1 ENHRY, CDR2 SYGVKD. CDR3 length: 15 residues. CDR3 sequence: CAISETGVRTDTQYF. DNA for the CDR3: TGTGCCATCAGTGAGACGGGAGTACGCACAGATACGCAGTATTTT.

The J gene is TRBJ1-5, the V gene TRBV7-3; D possibly corresponds to TRBD1 (6 bases). Germline CDR1 is SGHTA and CDR2 is FQGTGA. V was clipped by 5 bases and J by 4 bases, with 9 bases between them. This CDR3 is built from 13 residues. As DNA, the CDR3 is TGTGCCAGCAGCACAGGGTTGAATCAGCCCCAGCATTTT. Protein sequence: CASSTGLNQPQHF.

This chain joins TRBV29-1 and TRBJ2-1; TRBD2 matches at 8 bases. Germline values: CDR1 SQVTM, CDR2 ANQGSEA. J lost 7 bases, V lost 3 bases, and 11 bases had no gene match. This CDR3 comprises 15 residues. The DNA of the CDR3 is TGCAGCGTTGAGGGGCGGGAGGACGTGAGGAATGAGCAGTTCTTC. It codes for CSVEGREDVRNEQFF.

V is TRBV25-1 and J is TRBJ2-5, with 7 nucleotides matching TRBD1. The germline V gene encodes CDR1 MGHDK and CDR2 SYGVNS. V lost 4 bases, J lost 3 bases, and 5 bases stayed unmatched. This CDR3 is 14 amino acids long. CDR3 protein: CASSVGQNKETQYF. CDR3 DNA sequence: TGTGCCAGCAGTGTGGGACAGAACAAAGAGACCCAGTACTTC.

The V gene is TRBV9, the J gene TRBJ2-2; D may match TRBD1 or TRBD2 (6 bases each). Looked up from germline, CDR1 is SGDLS and CDR2 is YYNGEE. CDR3 length equals 16 residues. Trimming removed 4 bases from V and 5 bases from J, with 18 bases in between. The CDR3 DNA is TGTGCCAGCAGCCCCGCCATAGGGGGGAGAACCGGGGAGCTGTTTTTT. This translates into CASSPAIGGRTGELFF.

This chain links TRBV6-1 with TRBJ2-1; the match to TRBD1 covers 7 bases. The CDR3 extends over 15 amino acids. Unmatched junction bases numbered 3, after V lost 4 bases and J lost 0 bases. The germline V gene has CDR1 MNHNS and CDR2 SASEGT. CDR3 DNA: TGTGCCAGCAGTGTCGGGACAGCCTCCTACAATGAGCAGTTCTTC. As protein: CASSVGTASYNEQFF.

This rearrangement joins TRBV6-5 to TRBJ1-4; D is possibly TRBD1 (5 bases). The germline V gene has CDR1 MNHEY and CDR2 SVGAGI. This CDR3 has 15 amino acids. Trimming took 0 bases from V and 6 from J, leaving 11 bases between them. In DNA, the CDR3 is TGTGCCAGCAGTTACTCGGGGACCAAGGATGAAAAACTGTTTTTT. It translates to CASSYSGTKDEKLFF.

Remarks on this clone: Mismatch with germline at one junction end may stem from a read error. The chain uses TRBV10-1 and TRBJ2-7; D is unresolved. From germline, CDR1 is WNHNN and CDR2 SYGVQD (reference sequence). This CDR3 has 14 amino acids. CDR3 in DNA: TGCGCCAGCAGTGAGGTTGCGGAACCCTACGGGCAGTACTTC. Its translation is CASSEVAEPYGQYF.

V is TRBV5-1 and J is TRBJ2-5; no firm D call. The CDR3 extends over 14 amino acids. Trimming pared 3 bases from V and 3 bases from J, leaving 12 bases between. Looked up from germline, CDR1 is SGHRS and CDR2 is YFSETQ. CDR3 in DNA: TGCGCCAGCAGCTCCCTCGGAGCGAAAGAGACCCAGTACTTC. Translating gives CASSSLGAKETQYF.

This clone was picked up one time. The chain employs TRBV5-1 and TRBJ2-3; tentatively, D is TRBD2 (5 bases). The length of the CDR3 is 16 residues. V dropped 0 bases and J dropped 4 bases, with 15 bases sitting between them. Germline V lookup: CDR1 SGHRS, CDR2 YFSETQ. The CDR3 DNA is TGCGCCAGCAGCTTGGTGGCCAGCGGTGACGCAGATACGCAGTATTTT. Translation: CASSLVASGDADTQYF.